This T cell receptor (beta chain) was documented in a study of T cells in Graves' hyperthyroidism and ophthalmopathy. Germline V gene data show CDR1 as SGHNT and CDR2 as YYREEE (reference sequence). V was pared by 0 bases and J by 6 bases, with 9 bases between. There are 13 residues in the CDR3. In the case of this clonotype: Its antigen is still unknown.

The study included ophthalmopathy patients with Clinical Activity Score at least 3, NOSPECS grade at least 4 and duration under 3 months. Lactation, pregnancy, other autoimmune disease or uncontrolled infection excluded patients. Amplified TCR beta CDR3 regions derived from RNA transcripts. The HTBI primer set was used in a first-round RT-PCR of the TCR CDR3. TCRdb reprocessed the multiplex PCR reads via MiXCR and lists one record per CDR3 protein. The table includes over 400,000 distinct CDR3 sequences, about 14% detected once. General observations from the study: Most thyroid-expanded clonotypes above 0.001 were also found in blood.

This chain connects TRBV5-4 to TRBJ1-1; D remains unclear. This sequence was found in a man younger than 35 with Graves' ophthalmopathy. Material for sequencing was blood. DNA of the CDR3: TGTGCCAGCAGCTTGGTTGAGTCAGCTGAAGCTTTCTTT. This sequence encodes CASSLVESAEAFF.